This is a list of T cell receptor beta chains from one sample in a study of T cell responses to AZD1222 COVID-19 vaccine. Method: immunoSEQ multiplex PCR; TCRdb's copy keeps in-frame clones and lacks some. The repertoire holds nearly 110,000 clones, with roughly nine tenths as singletons. Here the sequenced sample was peripheral blood, taken on day 0 of AZD1222 vaccination. The source of these receptors is an adult in good health. Each CDR3 is given with its conserved first and last residue. Each record gives: clone size, D gene, V gene, J gene, CDR3 protein, CDR3 DNA. A D gene is named only where the DNA matches it firmly. Clone size, where shown, is once, few, many, or a class for clones that have expanded.

.,.,TRBV20-1,TRBJ2-7,CSASDGATFNLGEQYF,TGCAGTGCTAGTGACGGGGCGACGTTCAACCTGGGTGAGCAGTACTTC
.,.,TRBV9,TRBJ1-5,CASSVAPGNNQPQHF,TGTGCCAGCAGCGTAGCTCCCGGGAACAATCAGCCCCAGCATTTT
.,.,TRBV20-1,TRBJ1-2,CSARGGYGYTF,TGCAGTGCTAGAGGCGGCTATGGCTACACCTTC
.,.,TRBV6-5,TRBJ1-3,CASSSDTFFSGNTIYF,TGTGCCAGCAGTTCGGACACTTTCTTCTCTGGAAACACCATATATTTT
.,TRBD2,TRBV7-3,TRBJ2-1,CASSPGLAGSSYNEQFF,TGTGCCAGCAGCCCCGGACTAGCGGGGAGCTCCTACAATGAGCAGTTCTTC
.,TRBD2,TRBV28,TRBJ2-3,CASSFRPGGKDTQYF,TGTGCCAGCAGTTTCCGTCCGGGAGGTAAAGATACGCAGTATTTT
.,.,TRBV12-3/TRBV12-4,TRBJ2-3,CASSLGWADTQYF,TGTGCCAGCAGTTTAGGTTGGGCAGATACGCAGTATTTT
.,.,TRBV6-2/TRBV6-3,TRBJ2-1,CASSYPPNSETYNEQFF,TGTGCCAGCAGTTACCCCCCAAATAGCGAGACCTACAATGAGCAGTTCTTC
.,.,TRBV2,TRBJ2-7,CASTLRLAPSYEQYF,TGTGCCAGCACCCTTCGGCTAGCGCCCTCCTACGAGCAGTACTTC
once,.,TRBV3-1/TRBV3-2,TRBJ2-5,CASSHSGSRRETQYF,TGTGCCAGCAGCCATTCGGGAAGCAGGCGTGAGACCCAGTACTTC
.,.,TRBV7-8,TRBJ1-2,CASSLVAGEPYGYTF,TGTGCCAGCAGCTTAGTCGCGGGGGAACCTTATGGCTACACCTTC
.,.,TRBV6-2/TRBV6-3,TRBJ2-2,CASSLRTKNTGELFF,TGTGCCAGCAGTTTACGGACAAAGAACACCGGGGAGCTGTTTTTT
.,.,TRBV3-1/TRBV3-2,TRBJ2-1,CASSQEGQGGLAGYNEQFF,TGTGCCAGCAGCCAAGAAGGACAGGGTGGGCTAGCGGGTTACAATGAGCAGTTCTTC
.,.,TRBV7-3,TRBJ1-2,CASSLGVGTYYGYTF,TGTGCCAGCAGCTTAGGCGTCGGGACATACTATGGCTACACCTTC
.,TRBD2,TRBV7-9,TRBJ2-3,CASSLGPGLDTDTQYF,TGTGCCAGCAGCTTAGGGCCGGGACTAGACACAGATACGCAGTATTTT
.,.,TRBV7-2,TRBJ1-6,CASSLLSPSPLHF,TGTGCCAGCAGCTTATTATCTCCTTCACCCCTCCACTTT
few,TRBD1,TRBV2,TRBJ1-6,CATQRDRVNSPLHF,TGTGCCACCCAACGGGACAGGGTTAATTCACCCCTCCACTTT
.,TRBD1,TRBV24-1,TRBJ2-2,CATSDYRGNEGELFF,TGTGCCACCAGTGATTACAGGGGAAACGAGGGGGAGCTGTTTTTT
.,.,TRBV25-1,TRBJ1-1,CASRRQNTEAFF,TGTGCCAGCAGGAGACAGAACACTGAAGCTTTCTTT
.,TRBD1,TRBV28,TRBJ1-2,CASSRTGSDYGYTF,TGTGCCAGCAGCCGGACAGGATCAGACTATGGCTACACCTTC
.,.,TRBV5-4,TRBJ1-5,CASSFGGFSNQPQHF,TGTGCCAGCAGCTTCGGCGGGTTTAGCAATCAGCCCCAGCATTTT
.,.,TRBV6-5,TRBJ2-2,CASSYGEGAAGGELFF,TGTGCCAGCAGTTACGGGGAGGGGGCTGCAGGCGGGGAGCTGTTTTTT
once,.,TRBV6-5,TRBJ1-2,CASSRTQYGYTF,TGTGCCAGCAGTCGGACCCAGTATGGCTACACCTTC
.,TRBD1,TRBV10-3,TRBJ1-3,CAIRETGAGNTIYF,TGTGCCATCAGGGAGACAGGGGCTGGAAACACCATATATTTT
.,.,TRBV5-4,TRBJ2-2,CASSQDEGWTGELFF,TGTGCCAGCAGCCAGGACGAAGGGTGGACCGGGGAGCTGTTTTTT
.,.,TRBV7-3,TRBJ1-1,CASSSGTASEAFF,TGTGCCAGCAGCTCAGGGACCGCCTCTGAAGCTTTCTTT
.,TRBD1,TRBV19,TRBJ1-5,CASRTDRGQNQPQHF,TGTGCCAGTAGAACCGACAGGGGACAGAATCAGCCCCAGCATTTT
.,.,TRBV6-1,TRBJ2-1,CASSEYRTTINEQFF,TGTGCCAGCAGTGAATATAGGACCACCATCAATGAGCAGTTCTTC
.,.,TRBV19,TRBJ2-1,CASSMSLLNEQFF,TGTGCCAGTAGTATGTCCCTTCTGAATGAGCAGTTCTTC
.,.,TRBV7-6,TRBJ1-6,CASSLASTPNSPLHF,TGTGCCAGCAGCTTAGCATCCACCCCTAATTCACCCCTCCACTTT
.,TRBD2,TRBV7-8,TRBJ2-1,CASSENLAGGRGRQFF,TGTGCCAGCAGTGAGAACTTAGCGGGGGGAAGGGGTAGGCAGTTCTTC
.,TRBD1,TRBV19,TRBJ2-7,CASSFRTGSREQYF,TGTGCCAGTAGTTTCCGGACAGGGTCTCGGGAGCAGTACTTC
.,.,TRBV4-2,TRBJ1-3,CASSRSAGAGGNTIYF,TGTGCCAGCAGCCGATCAGCAGGGGCCGGTGGAAACACCATATATTTT
.,.,TRBV4-3,TRBJ2-3,CASSQELTGDTDTQYF,TGCGCCAGCAGCCAAGAATTGACGGGGGACACAGATACGCAGTATTTT
.,.,TRBV6-5,TRBJ1-2,CASRPGGRVGGYTF,TGTGCCAGCAGGCCCGGGGGCAGGGTAGGTGGCTACACCTTC
.,.,TRBV15,TRBJ1-2,CATSRGKGLTGKIGATPSRYTF,.
once,TRBD2,TRBV5-4,TRBJ2-7,CASSSLLAGSSYEQYF,TGTGCCAGCAGCTCCCTTTTAGCGGGCAGCTCCTACGAGCAGTACTTC
.,TRBD1,TRBV19,TRBJ2-2,CASLETGYRSNTGELFF,TGTGCCAGTCTAGAGACAGGGTATCGGTCGAACACCGGGGAGCTGTTTTTT